These 16 T cell receptor beta chains were all obtained from the same sample, sequenced in a study of blood T cell repertoires in COVID-19. The data were produced by immunoSEQ multiplex PCR, yet TCRdb's version contains in-frame clones alone and is incomplete. The table records under 400,000 clones, roughly nine tenths of them present only once. Sequenced sample: peripheral blood. These receptors were taken from a woman aged 25 to 39 with COVID-19, enrolled during active disease.

The rearrangement joins TRBV7-9 to TRBJ1-1; D not certain. V lost 6 bases, J lost 1 base, and 9 bases lay in between. Germline CDR1 and CDR2: SEHNR and FQNEAQ (reference sequence). The CDR3 runs to 13 residues. As DNA, the CDR3 is TGTGCCAGCAGATGGGAGGGGAACACTGAAGCTTTCTTT. Translation gives CASRWEGNTEAFF.

This clone appeared a single time. The CDR3 here is CASSRGLAGVSETQYF. The CDR3 DNA follows: TGTGCCAGTAGTAGAGGACTAGCGGGAGTGTCAGAGACCCAGTACTTC. The rearrangement links TRBV19 to TRBJ2-5; 13 bases match TRBD2. The germline CDR1 and CDR2 sequences are LNHDA and SQIVND (reference sequence). CDR3 length: 16 residues. The V segment lost 4 bases and the J segment 4 bases; nucleotides outside the gene matches: 6.

The rearrangement uses TRBV29-1 and TRBJ1-2; 8 bases are shared with TRBD1. The CDR3 length is 12 residues. In germline, CDR1 is SQVTM, CDR2 ANQGSEA. Unmatched junction bases numbered 6, after V lost 5 bases and J lost 7 bases. The CDR3 sequence: CSVLGQGSGYTF. The CDR3 DNA sequence: TGCAGCGTTCTCGGACAGGGTTCTGGCTACACCTTC. The entire variable domain, with the rest obtained from reference TRBV29-1 and TRBJ1-2, is as follows: SAVISQKPSRDICQRGTSLTIQCQVDSQVTMMFWYRQQPGQSLTLIATANQGSEATYESGFVIDKFPISRPNLTFSTLTVSNMSPEDSSIYLCSVLGQGSGYTFGSGTRLTVV.

The chain couples TRBV19 to TRBJ1-4; D may be TRBD1 (6 bases). V shed 5 bases and J shed 6 bases, with 16 bases lying between them. The CDR3 totals 15 residues. Germline-derived CDR1 and CDR2 are LNHDA and SQIVND (reference sequence). The DNA for the CDR3 is TGTGCCAGTAGTCCAGTAGGCAGGGGTTATGAAAAACTGTTTTTT. It yields the protein CASSPVGRGYEKLFF.

This sequence joins TRBV9 and TRBJ1-1, with D maybe TRBD1 (5 bases). Deletions cut 3 bases from V and 7 bases from J, with 13 bases between. Germline lookup yields CDR1 SGDLS and CDR2 YYNGEE. The CDR3 is made up of 13 amino acids. The CDR3 here is CASSAQGGIEAFF. The CDR3 nucleotides read TGTGCCAGCAGCGCGCAGGGAGGAATTGAAGCTTTCTTT.

The chain employs TRBV19 and TRBJ1-4; TRBD1 is a possible D gene (6 bases). Germline assignment: CDR1 LNHDA and CDR2 SQIVND (reference sequence). The CDR3 spans 15 residues. The V gene lost 5 bases and the J gene lost 9 bases, with 19 bases spanning the gap. CDR3 region: CASSGMDSRAKKLFF. CDR3 DNA: TGTGCCAGTAGTGGCATGGACAGCCGAGCCAAAAAACTGTTTTTT.

The V call is TRBV10-2, the J call TRBJ1-1; 11 bases agree with TRBD1. The length of the CDR3 is 17 residues. Germline assignment: CDR1 WSHSY and CDR2 SAAADI. V was pared by 7 bases and J by 0 bases, with 10 bases of the junction left unmatched. The CDR3 DNA is TGCGCCAGCAAGGACACCGGGACAGGGGGTATGAACACTGAAGCTTTCTTT. Amino acids: CASKDTGTGGMNTEAFF.

The rearrangement joins TRBV6-6 to TRBJ1-2; a weak D match, TRBD1 (6 bases). V shed 6 bases and J shed 8 bases, with 13 bases lying between them. Germline-derived CDR1 and CDR2 are MNHNY and SVGAGI (reference sequence). There are 12 residues in the CDR3. In DNA form, the CDR3 reads TGTGCCAGCAGCCGGGGGGGCGACGGCTACACCTTC. Its protein product is CASSRGGDGYTF.

The rearrangement joins TRBV18 to TRBJ2-2, with TRBD2 matching 7 bases. The length of the CDR3 is 16 residues. CDR1 KGHSH and CDR2 LQKENI come from the germline V gene. Trimming took 0 bases from V and 2 from J; bases not matched to a gene: 3. CDR3 DNA sequence: TGTGCCAGCTCACCACCGGGAGGGCCCAACACCGGGGAGCTGTTTTTT. It is translated as CASSPPGGPNTGELFF.

The CDR3 nucleotides are TGTGCCAGCAGTTACCTCCAGGCGGAGACCCAGTACTTC. It translates to CASSYLQAETQYF. This sequence joins TRBV6-2 or TRBV6-3 and TRBJ2-5; D is ambiguous. The CDR3 loop spans 13 amino acids. The germline gives CDR1 MNHEY, CDR2 SVGEGT. Trimming shortened V by 2 bases and J by 5 bases, and 9 bases separated the two germline ends.

The CDR3 sequence is CASGPQGGSKNIQYF. The CDR3 nucleotides read TGTGCCAGCGGCCCCCAGGGGGGCTCCAAAAACATTCAGTACTTC. V is TRBV28 and J is TRBJ2-4, with D possibly matching TRBD1 (7 bases). V lost 8 bases, J lost 2 bases, and 16 bases lay in between. Per the germline V gene, CDR1 is MDHEN and CDR2 is SYDVKM. CDR3 length equals 15 residues.

The V and J genes are TRBV5-6 and TRBJ1-2, with 7 bases that match TRBD1. The CDR3 has 14 amino acids. Germline V gives CDR1 SGHDT, CDR2 YYEEEE. Losses at the gene ends were 1 base for V and 0 bases for J; bases not matched to a gene: 0. The CDR3 region is CASSLTGANYGYTF. DNA for the CDR3: TGTGCCAGCAGCTTGACAGGGGCTAACTATGGCTACACCTTC.

This clone was detected many times. The chain links TRBV5-1 to TRBJ1-5; no firm D call. The CDR3 extends over 12 amino acids. The V end lost 5 bases, the J end lost 6 bases, and 9 bases lay between the germline ends. The V gene's germline CDR1 is SGHRS and CDR2 YFSETQ. CDR3 sequence: CASRRLTQPQHF. The DNA of the CDR3 is TGCGCCAGCAGGAGACTGACTCAGCCCCAGCATTTT.

This sequence joins TRBV7-9 and TRBJ2-2; maybe TRBD2 (5 bases). Trimming took 11 bases from V and 1 from J, leaving 14 bases between them. Germline loops: CDR1 SEHNR, CDR2 FQNEAQ (reference sequence). The CDR3 loop spans 14 amino acids. CDR3 loop: CAVPSAGNTGELFF. CDR3 nucleotide sequence: TGTGCCGTCCCATCGGCGGGGAACACCGGGGAGCTGTTTTTT. The full variable domain, its missing parts supplied by reference TRBV7-9 and TRBJ2-2, is DTGVSQNPRHKITKRGQNVTFRCDPISEHNRLYWYRQTLGQGPEFLTYFQNEAQLEKSRLLSDRFSAERPKGSFSTLEIQRTEQGDSAMYLCAVPSAGNTGELFFGEGSRLTVL.

V is TRBV18 and J is TRBJ1-1; 10 bases map to TRBD1. V gave up 5 bases and J gave up 3 bases; unmatched junction bases: 0. Germline lookup yields CDR1 KGHSH and CDR2 LQKENI. This CDR3 is 13 amino acids long. The CDR3 DNA sequence: TGTGCCAGCTCAGGGACAGGGGACACTGAAGCTTTCTTT. As protein: CASSGTGDTEAFF. Looking up the rest from reference TRBV18 and TRBJ1-1 gives the full variable domain: NAGVMQNPRHLVRRRGQEARLRCSPMKGHSHVYWYRQLPEEGLKFMVYLQKENIIDESGMPKERFSAEFPKEGPSILRIQQVVRGDSAAYFCASSGTGDTEAFFGQGTRLTVV.

The chain is built from TRBV7-8 and TRBJ1-3; D remains ambiguous. V was clipped by 5 bases and J by 0 bases, with 14 bases between them. CDR1 SGHVS and CDR2 FQNEAQ come from the germline V gene. This CDR3 has 16 residues. The CDR3 here is CASSPIDGSSGNTIYF. In DNA form, the CDR3 reads TGTGCCAGCAGCCCAATAGACGGGAGCTCTGGAAACACCATATATTTT.